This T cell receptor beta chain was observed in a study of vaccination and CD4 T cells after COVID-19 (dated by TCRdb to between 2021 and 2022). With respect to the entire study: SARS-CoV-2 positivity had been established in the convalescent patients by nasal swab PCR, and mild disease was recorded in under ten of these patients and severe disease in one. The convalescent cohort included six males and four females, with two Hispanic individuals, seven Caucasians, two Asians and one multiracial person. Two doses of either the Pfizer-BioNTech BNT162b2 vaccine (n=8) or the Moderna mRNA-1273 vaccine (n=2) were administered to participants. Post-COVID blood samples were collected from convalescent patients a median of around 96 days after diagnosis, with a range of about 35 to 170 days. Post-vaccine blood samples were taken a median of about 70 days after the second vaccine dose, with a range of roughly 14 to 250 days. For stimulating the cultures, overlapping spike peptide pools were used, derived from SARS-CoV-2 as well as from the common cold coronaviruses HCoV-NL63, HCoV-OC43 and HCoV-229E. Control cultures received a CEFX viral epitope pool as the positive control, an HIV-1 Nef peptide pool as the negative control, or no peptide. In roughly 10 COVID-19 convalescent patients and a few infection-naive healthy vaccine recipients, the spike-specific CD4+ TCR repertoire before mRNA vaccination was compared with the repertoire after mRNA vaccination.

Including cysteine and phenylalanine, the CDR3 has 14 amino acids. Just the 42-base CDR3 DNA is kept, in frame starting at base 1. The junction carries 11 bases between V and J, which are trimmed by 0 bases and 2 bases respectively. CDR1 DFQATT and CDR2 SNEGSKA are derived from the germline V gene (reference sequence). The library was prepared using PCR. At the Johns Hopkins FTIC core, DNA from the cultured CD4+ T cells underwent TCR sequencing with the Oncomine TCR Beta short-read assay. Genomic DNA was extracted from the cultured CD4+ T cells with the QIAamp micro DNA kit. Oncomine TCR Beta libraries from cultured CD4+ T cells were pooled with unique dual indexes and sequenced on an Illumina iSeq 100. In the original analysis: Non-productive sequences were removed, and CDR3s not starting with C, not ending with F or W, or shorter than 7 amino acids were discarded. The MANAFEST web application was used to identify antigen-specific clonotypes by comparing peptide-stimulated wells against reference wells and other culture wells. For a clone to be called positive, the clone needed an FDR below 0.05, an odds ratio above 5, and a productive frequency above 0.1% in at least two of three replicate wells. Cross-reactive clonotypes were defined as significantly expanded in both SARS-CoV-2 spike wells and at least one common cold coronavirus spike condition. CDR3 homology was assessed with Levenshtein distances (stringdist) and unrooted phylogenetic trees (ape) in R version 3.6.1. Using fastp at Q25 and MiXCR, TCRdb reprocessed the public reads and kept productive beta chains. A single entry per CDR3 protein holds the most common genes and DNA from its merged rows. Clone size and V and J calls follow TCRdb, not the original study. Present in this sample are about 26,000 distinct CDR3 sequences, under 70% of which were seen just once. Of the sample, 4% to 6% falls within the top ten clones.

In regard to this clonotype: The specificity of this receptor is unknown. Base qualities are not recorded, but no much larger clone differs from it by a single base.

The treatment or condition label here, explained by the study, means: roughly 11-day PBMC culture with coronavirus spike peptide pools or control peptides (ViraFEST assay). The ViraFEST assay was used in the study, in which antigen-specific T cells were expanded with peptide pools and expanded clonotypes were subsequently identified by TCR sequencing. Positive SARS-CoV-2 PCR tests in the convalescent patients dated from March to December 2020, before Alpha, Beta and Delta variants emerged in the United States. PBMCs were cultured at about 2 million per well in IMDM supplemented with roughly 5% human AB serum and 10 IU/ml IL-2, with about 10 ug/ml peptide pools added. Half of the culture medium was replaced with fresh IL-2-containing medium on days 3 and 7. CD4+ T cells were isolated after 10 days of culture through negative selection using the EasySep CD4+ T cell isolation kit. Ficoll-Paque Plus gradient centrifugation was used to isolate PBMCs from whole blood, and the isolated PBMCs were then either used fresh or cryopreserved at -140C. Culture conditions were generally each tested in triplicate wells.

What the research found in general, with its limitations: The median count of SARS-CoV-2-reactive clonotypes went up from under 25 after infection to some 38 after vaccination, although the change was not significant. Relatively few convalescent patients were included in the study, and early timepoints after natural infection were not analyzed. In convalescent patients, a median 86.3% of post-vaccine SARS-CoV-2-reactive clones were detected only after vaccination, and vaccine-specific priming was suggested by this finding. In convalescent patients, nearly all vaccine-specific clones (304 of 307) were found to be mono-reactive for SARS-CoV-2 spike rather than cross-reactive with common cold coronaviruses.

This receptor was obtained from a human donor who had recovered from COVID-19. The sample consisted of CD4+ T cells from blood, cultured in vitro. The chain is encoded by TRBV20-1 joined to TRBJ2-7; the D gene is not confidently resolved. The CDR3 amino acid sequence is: CSARDRSLTYEQYF. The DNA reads TGCAGTGCTAGAGACAGGTCCCTCACCTACGAGCAGTACTTC.